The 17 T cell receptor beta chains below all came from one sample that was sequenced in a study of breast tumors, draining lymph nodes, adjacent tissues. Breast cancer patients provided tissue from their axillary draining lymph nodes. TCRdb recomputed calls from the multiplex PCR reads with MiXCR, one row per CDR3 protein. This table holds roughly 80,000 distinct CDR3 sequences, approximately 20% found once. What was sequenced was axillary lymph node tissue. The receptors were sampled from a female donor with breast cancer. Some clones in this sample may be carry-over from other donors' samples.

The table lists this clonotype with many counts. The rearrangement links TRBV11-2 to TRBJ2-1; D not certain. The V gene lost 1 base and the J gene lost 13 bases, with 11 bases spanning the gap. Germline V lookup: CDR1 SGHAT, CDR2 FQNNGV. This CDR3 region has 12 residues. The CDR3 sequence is CASSLGRTLQFF. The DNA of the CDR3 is TGTGCCAGCAGCTTAGGCCGGACGCTACAGTTCTTC.

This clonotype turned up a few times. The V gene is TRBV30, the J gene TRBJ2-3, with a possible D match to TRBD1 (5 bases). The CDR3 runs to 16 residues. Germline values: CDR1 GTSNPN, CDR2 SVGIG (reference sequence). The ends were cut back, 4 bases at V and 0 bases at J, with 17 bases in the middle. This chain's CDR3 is CAWTRGAGSSTDTQYF. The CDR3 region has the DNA TGTGCCTGGACTAGAGGCGCAGGGTCTAGCACAGATACGCAGTATTTT.

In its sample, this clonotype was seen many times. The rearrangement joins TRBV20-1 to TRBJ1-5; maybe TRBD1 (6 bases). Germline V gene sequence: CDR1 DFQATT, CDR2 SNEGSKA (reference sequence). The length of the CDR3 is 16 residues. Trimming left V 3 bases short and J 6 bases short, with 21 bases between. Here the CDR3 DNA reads TGCAGTGCTAGGGACTCCCTGAGGGGGGTTCGTCAGCCCCAGCATTTT. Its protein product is CSARDSLRGVRQPQHF.

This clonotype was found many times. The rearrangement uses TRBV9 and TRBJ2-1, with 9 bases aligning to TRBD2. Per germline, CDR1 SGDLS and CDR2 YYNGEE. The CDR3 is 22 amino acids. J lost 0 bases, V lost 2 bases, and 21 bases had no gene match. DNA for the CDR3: TGTGCCAGCAGCGTCTCCCCGAGGATGGCTAGCGGGACTACCTTCTCCTACAATGAGCAGTTCTTC. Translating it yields CASSVSPRMASGTTFSYNEQFF.

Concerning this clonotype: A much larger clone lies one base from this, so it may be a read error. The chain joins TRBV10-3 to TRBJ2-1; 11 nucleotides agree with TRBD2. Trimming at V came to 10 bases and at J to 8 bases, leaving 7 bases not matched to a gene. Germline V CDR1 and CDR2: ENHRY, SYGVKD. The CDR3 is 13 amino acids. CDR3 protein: CASKTSGAHEQFF. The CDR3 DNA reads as TGTGCCAGCAAGACTAGCGGGGCCCATGAGCAGTTCTTC.

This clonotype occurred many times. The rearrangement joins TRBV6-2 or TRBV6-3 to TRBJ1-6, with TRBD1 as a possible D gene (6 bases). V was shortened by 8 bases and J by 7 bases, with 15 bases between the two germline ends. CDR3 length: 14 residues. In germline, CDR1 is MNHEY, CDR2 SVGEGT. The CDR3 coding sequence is TGTGCCAGCTGCCAGACAGGCCAGAATTCACCCCTCCACTTT. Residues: CASCQTGQNSPLHF.

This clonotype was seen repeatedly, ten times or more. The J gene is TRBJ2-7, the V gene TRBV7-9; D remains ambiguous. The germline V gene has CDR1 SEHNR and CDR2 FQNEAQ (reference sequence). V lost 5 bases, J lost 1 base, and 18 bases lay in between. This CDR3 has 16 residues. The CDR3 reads CASSGITTRTSYEQYF. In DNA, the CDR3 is TGTGCCAGCAGCGGAATTACGACCAGGACGTCCTACGAGCAGTACTTC.

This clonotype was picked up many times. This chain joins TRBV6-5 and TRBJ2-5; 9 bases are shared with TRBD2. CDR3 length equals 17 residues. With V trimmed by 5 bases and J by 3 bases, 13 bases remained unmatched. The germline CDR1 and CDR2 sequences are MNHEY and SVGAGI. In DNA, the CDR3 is TGTGCCAGCAGTCCAATGTGGACTAGCGCAGTAAAAGAGACCCAGTACTTC. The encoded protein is CASSPMWTSAVKETQYF.

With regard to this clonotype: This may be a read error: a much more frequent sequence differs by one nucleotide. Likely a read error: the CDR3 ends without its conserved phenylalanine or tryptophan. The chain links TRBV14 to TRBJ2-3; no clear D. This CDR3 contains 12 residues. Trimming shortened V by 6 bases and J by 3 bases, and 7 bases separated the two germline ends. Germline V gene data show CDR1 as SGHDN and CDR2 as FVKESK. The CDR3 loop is CASRFGTDTQYL. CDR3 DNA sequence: TGTGCCAGCAGATTCGGAACAGATACGCAGTATCTT.

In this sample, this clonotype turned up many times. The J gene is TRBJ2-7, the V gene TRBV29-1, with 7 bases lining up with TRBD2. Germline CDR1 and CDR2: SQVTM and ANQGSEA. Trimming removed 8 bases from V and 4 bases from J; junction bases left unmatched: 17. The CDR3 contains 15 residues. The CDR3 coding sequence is TGCAGCCGACGAGAGTCGGGGGGAGTATGGTACGAGCAGTACTTC. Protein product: CSRRESGGVWYEQYF.

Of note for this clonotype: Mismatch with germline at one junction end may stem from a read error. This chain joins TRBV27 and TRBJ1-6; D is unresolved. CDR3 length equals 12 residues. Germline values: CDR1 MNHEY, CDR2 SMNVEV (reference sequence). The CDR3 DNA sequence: TGTGCCCGCAGTTTGGGGAATTCACCCCTCCACTTT. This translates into CARSLGNSPLHF.

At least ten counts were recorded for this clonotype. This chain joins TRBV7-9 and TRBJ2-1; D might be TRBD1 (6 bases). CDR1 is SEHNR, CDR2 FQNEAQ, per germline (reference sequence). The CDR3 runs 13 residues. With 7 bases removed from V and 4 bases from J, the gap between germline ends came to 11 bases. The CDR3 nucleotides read TGTGCCAGCAACTCGGACAGATACAATGAGCAGTTCTTC. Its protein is CASNSDRYNEQFF.

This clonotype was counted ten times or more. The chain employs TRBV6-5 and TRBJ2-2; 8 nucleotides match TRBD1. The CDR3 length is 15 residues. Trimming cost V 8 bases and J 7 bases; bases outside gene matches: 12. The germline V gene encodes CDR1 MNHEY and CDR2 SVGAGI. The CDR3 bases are TGTGCCAGCTTCGACCAGGGGGCGCCTAACGGGGAGCTGTTTTTT. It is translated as CASFDQGAPNGELFF.

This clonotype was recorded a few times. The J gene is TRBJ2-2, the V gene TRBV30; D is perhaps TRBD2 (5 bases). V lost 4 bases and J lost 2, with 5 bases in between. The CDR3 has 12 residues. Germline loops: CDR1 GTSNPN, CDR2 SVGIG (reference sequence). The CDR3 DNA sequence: TGTGCCTGGACGGGAAACACCGGGGAGCTGTTTTTT. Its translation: CAWTGNTGELFF.

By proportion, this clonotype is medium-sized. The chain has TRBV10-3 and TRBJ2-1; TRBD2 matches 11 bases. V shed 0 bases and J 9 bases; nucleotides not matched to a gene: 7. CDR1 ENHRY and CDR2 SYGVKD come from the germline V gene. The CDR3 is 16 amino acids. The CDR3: CAISESIAGGWGEQFF. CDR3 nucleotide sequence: TGTGCCATCAGTGAGTCGATAGCGGGAGGGTGGGGTGAGCAGTTCTTC.

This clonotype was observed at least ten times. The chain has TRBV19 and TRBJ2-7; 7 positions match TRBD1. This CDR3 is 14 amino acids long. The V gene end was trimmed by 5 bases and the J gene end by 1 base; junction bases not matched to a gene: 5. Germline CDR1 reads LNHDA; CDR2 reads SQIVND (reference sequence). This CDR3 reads CASSLYRGSYEQYF. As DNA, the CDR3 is TGTGCCAGTAGTCTCTACAGGGGATCCTACGAGCAGTACTTC.

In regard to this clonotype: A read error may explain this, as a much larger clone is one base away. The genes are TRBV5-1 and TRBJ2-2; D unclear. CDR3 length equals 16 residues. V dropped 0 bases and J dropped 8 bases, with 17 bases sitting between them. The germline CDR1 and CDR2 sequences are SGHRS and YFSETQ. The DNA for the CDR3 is TGCGCCAGCAGCTTGGCCCACCTAGAATCGGTGGGGGAGCTGTTTTTT. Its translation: CASSLAHLESVGELFF.